The 16 T cell receptor beta chains given below trace back to one sample, sequenced in a study of blood T cell repertoires in COVID-19. Here immunoSEQ multiplex PCR was the method, and the copy in TCRdb shows in-frame clones only, minus some. The data hold over 12,000 clones, with almost 95% observed a single time. Source material: peripheral blood. These receptors came from a human donor with active COVID-19. The donor label of this sample is uncertain.

In DNA, the CDR3 is TGTGCCAGCAGCTCAGGGACAGGGCTAAATACGCAGTATTTT. Protein: CASSSGTGLNTQYF. This chain connects TRBV7-2 to TRBJ2-3; 9 positions match TRBD1. The CDR3 sequence is 14 residues long. Germline V CDR1 and CDR2: SGHTA, FQGNSA. V lost 4 bases to trimming and J lost 7 bases; unmatched junction nucleotides: 6. Full variable domain (outside the CDR3, taken from reference TRBV7-2 and TRBJ2-3): GAGVSQSPSNKVTEKGKDVELRCDPISGHTALYWYRQSLGQGLEFLIYFQGNSAPDKSGLPSDRFSAERTGGSVSTLTIQRTQQEDSAVYLCASSSGTGLNTQYFGPGTRLTVL.

The genes are TRBV6-2 or TRBV6-3 and TRBJ1-3; TRBD1 aligns across 8 bases. This CDR3 is built from 17 residues. Germline values: CDR1 MNHEY, CDR2 SVGEGT. The V and J ends lost 4 bases and 2 bases, in that order; junction bases with no gene match: 10. Written as DNA, the CDR3 is TGTGCCAGCAGTTCACGCGGACAGGGCGGCCCTGGAAACACCATATATTTT. Its protein product is CASSSRGQGGPGNTIYF.

The chain has TRBV19 and TRBJ1-2, with 8 bases identical to TRBD1. There are 15 residues in the CDR3. Germline values: CDR1 LNHDA, CDR2 SQIVND (reference sequence). V shed 5 bases and J 4 bases; nucleotides not matched to a gene: 9. In DNA form, the CDR3 reads TGTGCCAGTAGTCTCGATCGGACAGGGATCTATGGCTACACCTTC. Protein product: CASSLDRTGIYGYTF.

The gene calls are TRBV14 and TRBJ2-5; D gene ambiguous. The CDR3 loop spans 13 amino acids. V lost 6 bases to trimming and J lost 1 base, with 9 bases between them. Germline CDR1 and CDR2: SGHDN and FVKESK. The CDR3 nucleotides are TGTGCCAGCAGGTCACACCGCCAAGAGACCCAGTACTTC. Amino acids: CASRSHRQETQYF. The variable domain in full, with the rest retrieved from reference TRBV14 and TRBJ2-5, is EAGVTQFPSHSVIEKGQTVTLRCDPISGHDNLYWYRRVMGKEIKFLLHFVKESKQDESGMPNNRFLAERTGGTYSTLKVQPAELEDSGVYFCASRSHRQETQYFGPGTRLLVL.

This clone has just one count. J is TRBJ2-7 and V is TRBV7-2; TRBD1 agrees at 12 bases. The CDR3 extends over 16 amino acids. CDR1 SGHTA and CDR2 FQGNSA come from the germline V gene. Trimming removed 5 bases from V and 4 bases from J; junction bases left unmatched: 9. The CDR3 here is CASSRPRDRGRYEQYF. The DNA of the CDR3 is TGTGCCAGCAGCAGGCCCCGGGACAGGGGGCGGTACGAGCAGTACTTC.

The rearrangement joins TRBV5-1 to TRBJ2-2; possible D gene TRBD1, 5 bases. The CDR3 spans 17 residues. From germline, CDR1 is SGHRS and CDR2 YFSETQ. With 7 bases removed from V and 2 bases from J, the gap between germline ends came to 21 bases. The CDR3 DNA is TGCGCCAGCCTTTTCCAACCAGGGTCTGGAAACACCGGGGAGCTGTTTTTT. This codes for CASLFQPGSGNTGELFF.

This clone was recorded only once. Here the CDR3 reads CASTGTGMGNYEQYF. CDR3 sequence (DNA): TGTGCCAGCACCGGGACAGGGATGGGAAACTACGAGCAGTACTTC. J is TRBJ2-7 and V is TRBV28; TRBD1 matches at 9 bases. The V segment lost 7 bases and the J segment 3 bases; nucleotides outside the gene matches: 10. The CDR3 loop spans 15 amino acids. Germline-derived CDR1 and CDR2 are MDHEN and SYDVKM.

This chain uses TRBV27 with TRBJ1-6; 8 bases match TRBD1. The CDR3 has 15 amino acids. V lost 2 bases, J lost 5 bases, and 2 bases stayed unmatched. CDR1 is MNHEY, CDR2 SMNVEV, per germline (reference sequence). The CDR3 here is CASSLQGANNSPLHF. Here the CDR3 DNA reads TGTGCCAGCAGTTTACAGGGGGCCAATAATTCACCCCTCCACTTT.

This chain joins TRBV14 and TRBJ1-1; TRBD1 agrees at 9 bases. The germline V gene encodes CDR1 SGHDN and CDR2 FVKESK. The V gene end was trimmed by 7 bases and the J gene end by 5 bases; junction bases not matched to a gene: 5. The length of the CDR3 is 13 residues. The CDR3 reads CASTRQGVTEAFF. CDR3 nucleotides: TGTGCCAGCACCCGACAGGGGGTGACTGAAGCTTTCTTT.

The chain links TRBV6-2 or TRBV6-3 to TRBJ2-7, with TRBD2 as a possible D gene (5 bases). V was pared by 0 bases and J by 6 bases, with 9 bases between. The CDR3 runs to 13 residues. Germline-derived CDR1 and CDR2 are MNHEY and SVGEGT. CDR3 sequence (DNA): TGTGCCAGCAGTTACTCCAGGAGCGGCGAGCAGTACTTC. Its translation: CASSYSRSGEQYF.

The chain couples TRBV3-1 (or the pseudogene TRBV3-2) to TRBJ2-1, with a weak D call TRBD2 (5 bases). The CDR3 runs to 15 residues. Trimming left V 4 bases short and J 7 bases short, with 17 bases between. The germline CDR1 and CDR2 sequences are LGHDT and YNNKEL (reference sequence). The CDR3 region is CASSLARSGFNEQFF. The CDR3 bases are TGTGCCAGCAGCCTAGCACGCTCGGGGTTTAATGAGCAGTTCTTC.

The chain uses TRBV10-3 and TRBJ1-5; a possible D gene is TRBD1 (6 bases). Germline values: CDR1 ENHRY, CDR2 SYGVKD. The ends were cut back, 6 bases at V and 8 bases at J, with 11 bases in the middle. This CDR3 comprises 12 residues. For the CDR3, the DNA is TGTGCCATCAGGGACAGCTACGAGCCCCAGCATTTT. Its protein is CAIRDSYEPQHF.

V is TRBV6-5 and J is TRBJ2-7, with unresolved D. CDR3 length: 15 amino acids. Trimming cost V 1 base and J 3 bases, with 13 bases left between them. CDR1 and CDR2 (germline): MNHEY, SVGAGI. CDR3 loop: CASSYLQMDFYEQYF. In DNA, the CDR3 is TGTGCCAGCAGTTACTTACAGATGGATTTCTACGAGCAGTACTTC.

The chain has TRBV5-1 and TRBJ2-2; maybe TRBD2 (6 bases). The CDR3 contains 15 residues. V was cut by 2 bases and J by 0 bases, with 8 bases left in between. Germline-derived CDR1 and CDR2 are SGHRS and YFSETQ. CDR3: CASSFSGANTGELFF. The CDR3 nucleotides read TGCGCCAGCAGCTTTAGCGGCGCGAACACCGGGGAGCTGTTTTTT. Based on the CDR3 plus reference TRBV5-1 and TRBJ2-2, the full variable domain is KAGVTQTPRYLIKTRGQQVTLSCSPISGHRSVSWYQQTPGQGLQFLFEYFSETQRNKGNFPGRFSGRQFSNSRSEMNVSTLELGDSALYLCASSFSGANTGELFFGEGSRLTVL.

The CDR3: CASSLQGSGVNGELFF. DNA for the CDR3: TGCGCCAGCAGCTTACAGGGGAGCGGCGTTAACGGGGAGCTGTTTTTT. The V and J genes are TRBV5-1 and TRBJ2-2, with 7 nucleotides matching TRBD1. There are 16 residues in the CDR3. Germline V gene lookup returns CDR1 SGHRS and CDR2 YFSETQ. Losses at the gene ends were 2 bases for V and 7 bases for J; bases not matched to a gene: 11.

The chain joins TRBV11-2 to TRBJ1-3; the D is unclear. V was shortened by 0 bases and J by 0 bases, with 12 bases between the two germline ends. This CDR3 region has 17 residues. The germline CDR1 and CDR2 sequences are SGHAT and FQNNGV. The CDR3 region has the DNA TGTGCCAGCAGCTTAGATAATTTGGCCCACTCTGGAAACACCATATATTTT. Its translation is CASSLDNLAHSGNTIYF.